This T cell receptor beta chain was recovered during a study of CD8+ T cells in alopecia areata (dated by TCRdb to 2017 to 2018). For context, the study as a whole: The treated patients took part in an open-label pilot trial in which moderate-to-severe alopecia areata was treated with oral tofacitinib at 5 to 10 mg twice daily. Tofacitinib was given for 6 to 18 months, followed by 6 months of follow-up off drug to assess delayed response and recurrence. In both human patients and the C3H/HeJ mouse model, the study applied high-throughput TCRbeta sequencing to look at T cell clonal expansion in alopecia areata. Human TCRbeta sequencing covered scalp tissue and sorted CD4+ and CD8+ peripheral blood T cells from patchy and totalis/universalis alopecia areata patients and healthy controls. Biopsies were taken from tofacitinib-treated patients at baseline and at 4 and 24 weeks of treatment, and a later scalp biopsy was taken in several of the tofacitinib-treated patients. Scalp clonality was compared across normal scalp (n=4), patchy alopecia areata scalp (n=8), and alopecia totalis/universalis scalp (n=8). RNA was extracted with the PAXgene miRNA kit for fixed scalp, the miRNeasy kit for PBMCs, and the RNeasy kit for mouse skin. Amplification of TCRbeta CDR3 regions was done by immunoSEQ multiplex PCR using 35 Vbeta forward primers and 13 Jbeta reverse primers. Paper-wide results and their limitations: Shared TCR sequences between patients were less evident than in mice, which may be partly attributable to HLA diversity in the patient population. Higher clonality and more expanded CD8+ clones were observed in lesional scalp than in normal scalp, particularly in alopecia totalis/universalis, a finding suggestive of antigenic drive. Resident alphabeta T cells in normal human skin are also sequenced, complicating scalp TCR repertoire analysis, unlike mouse skin dominated by gammadelta T cells.

Lesional scalp punch biopsies and peripheral blood were obtained from alopecia areata patients. PBMCs were isolated by density centrifugation and stained for CD3, CD4 and CD8, after which CD4+ and CD8+ T cells were sorted on a FACSAria. The CDR3 goes from the cysteine to the phenylalanine over 14 residues. Only the CDR3 portion is preserved as DNA: 42 bases, with reading frame beginning at the first base. CDR1 is given as SGHTA and CDR2 as FQGNSA, both from the germline V gene. The junction shows trimming of 6 bases on V and 5 bases on J, plus 14 bases between the germline ends. The library was made by the immunoSEQ multiplex PCR assay. RNA was extracted from all samples and reverse transcribed into cDNA as template for TCR sequencing. SuperScript III was used to make first-strand cDNA, primed with a 2:1 mix of oligo-dT and random hexamers. A synthetic immune receptor repertoire was used to gauge amplification bias, and whatever bias remained was removed computationally. Per the original workflow: After raw reads were preprocessed to remove errors, the CDR3 was defined following IMGT conventions as running from the conserved cysteine to phenylalanine. Clonality was calculated as 1 minus Shannon entropy normalized by log2 of the number of productive unique TCRs. Scalp TCRbeta sequences were cross-referenced with sorted blood CD4 and CD8 repertoires so that the CD4 or CD8 identity of scalp clones could be inferred. Not all clones reach the TCRdb copy of this immuneACCESS table, which keeps in-frame sequences only. Checked studies attribute under half of the gap to unresolved V genes and leave the rest unexplained. V and J calls and clone size follow that table, whereas D and trimming were derived from the DNA. The sample records more than 85,000 clones, roughly two fifths of which are singletons. Approximately 0.79% of the sample belongs to the ten largest clones.

Turning to this clone: Its antigen is currently not known. Base quality data are lacking; no much larger clone is found one base away.

The receptor comes from a human donor with alopecia areata. The chain couples TRBV7-2 to TRBJ1-5; the D gene assignment is ambiguous. Input material: CD4+ T cells sorted from blood. The CDR3: CASREEGNHQPQHF. Here is the DNA: TGTGCCAGCAGGGAGGAGGGTAACCATCAGCCCCAGCATTTT.